A single sample gave rise to the 13 T cell receptor beta chains below, sequenced in a study of regulatory T cells in long-lasting Graves disease. Both iRepertoire HTBI primers and Arm-PCR of CDR3 regions were used to build the TCR beta libraries. TCRdb called the multiplex PCR reads again in MiXCR, with one record for every CDR3 protein. Seen here are 550,000 to 600,000 distinct CDR3 sequences, about 16% observed once, and the top ten hold about 12%. As to time point: newly diagnosed GD, antithyroid drugs for less than 3 months. RNA isolated from PBMCs was used to make the TCR library. The data were also submitted as part of a second study, on T cells in Graves' hyperthyroidism and ophthalmopathy.

Sequencing used peripheral blood mononuclear cells (PBMCs), obtained at new diagnosis, from a patient treated with antithyroid drugs. Every receptor here comes from a man aged 18 to 30 with Graves disease.

At least ten counts were recorded for this clonotype. The chain uses TRBV6-1 and TRBJ2-2; 14 nucleotides line up with TRBD2. The CDR3 totals 18 residues. V shed 6 bases, J shed 6 bases, and the junction held 12 bases outside the gene matches. Germline CDR1 and CDR2: MNHNS and SASEGT. Here the CDR3 DNA reads TGTGCCAGCAGACAAGGGACTAGCGGGAGTAGTTATGCCGGGGAGCTGTTTTTT. This sequence encodes CASRQGTSGSSYAGELFF.

The chain employs TRBV27 and TRBJ1-2; D perhaps matches TRBD1 (5 bases). The CDR3 contains 15 residues. V gave up 2 bases and J gave up 3 bases, with 13 bases separating them. Germline lookup yields CDR1 MNHEY and CDR2 SMNVEV (reference sequence). The CDR3 DNA reads TGTGCCAGCAGTTTAAGTGCAGGGTTGGACTATGGCTACACCTTC. Translated: CASSLSAGLDYGYTF.

This clonotype was seen many times. The chain links TRBV20-1 to TRBJ2-1, with 9 bases matching TRBD2. The V segment lost 0 bases and the J segment 5 bases; nucleotides outside the gene matches: 8. The CDR3 contains 16 residues. Germline V lookup: CDR1 DFQATT, CDR2 SNEGSKA (reference sequence). The CDR3 DNA is TGCAGTGCTAGAGATTTTCGCGGGAGGGCCCACAATGAGCAGTTCTTC. Protein product: CSARDFRGRAHNEQFF.

This clonotype was seen many times. V gene TRBV12-3 or TRBV12-4 combines with J gene TRBJ2-2, with a possible D match to TRBD1 (6 bases). V lost 3 bases and J 3 bases, leaving 11 bases between the germline ends. There are 15 residues in the CDR3. DNA of the CDR3: TGTGCCAGCAGTTTGGACAGTGACGACACCGGGGAGCTGTTTTTT. As protein: CASSLDSDDTGELFF.

This clonotype was recorded many times. The rearrangement uses TRBV12-3 or TRBV12-4 and TRBJ2-1; 10 bases line up with TRBD1. Losses at the gene ends were 4 bases for V and 7 bases for J; bases not matched to a gene: 13. The CDR3 has 17 residues. This chain's CDR3 is CASSSRTTGGLANEQFF. As DNA, the CDR3 is TGTGCCAGCAGTTCCCGGACGACAGGGGGCCTCGCGAATGAGCAGTTCTTC.

This clonotype came up a few times. V and J are TRBV28 and TRBJ2-1; no clear D gene. This CDR3 is built from 11 residues. V shed 6 bases and J shed 6 bases, with 6 bases lying between them. Germline CDR1 MDHEN, CDR2 SYDVKM. In DNA, the CDR3 is TGTGCCAGCAGATCCGGCAATGAGCAGTTCTTC. It specifies CASRSGNEQFF.

This clonotype was seen at least ten times. The chain couples TRBV11-2 to TRBJ2-7; 10 bases are shared with TRBD1. J gave up 3 bases and V 4 bases, and 6 bases lay outside the gene matches. This CDR3 spans 15 amino acids. In germline, CDR1 is SGHAT, CDR2 FQNNGV. CDR3 protein: CASSSRTGGVYEQYF. The DNA for the CDR3 is TGTGCCAGCAGCTCCCGGACAGGGGGAGTCTACGAGCAGTACTTC. Full variable domain (missing parts from reference TRBV11-2 and TRBJ2-7): EAGVAQSPRYKIIEKRQSVAFWCNPISGHATLYWYQQILGQGPKLLIQFQNNGVVDDSQLPKDRFSAERLKGVDSTLKIQPAKLEDSAVYLCASSSRTGGVYEQYFGPGTRLTVT.

The chain joins TRBV7-2 to TRBJ2-2; 16 bases align to TRBD2. This CDR3 is built from 19 residues. Germline CDR1 reads SGHTA; CDR2 reads FQGNSA. V shed 3 bases, J shed 7 bases, and the junction held 11 bases outside the gene matches. The CDR3 nucleotides read TGTGCCAGCAGCTTCGCCGGGACTAGCGGGAGGGATGGCATCGGGGAGCTGTTTTTT. Its translation is CASSFAGTSGRDGIGELFF.

This clonotype came up many times. This chain joins TRBV7-9 and TRBJ2-7; TRBD1 might be the D (6 bases). This CDR3 spans 13 amino acids. The ends were cut back, 4 bases at V and 6 bases at J, with 13 bases in the middle. From germline, CDR1 is SEHNR and CDR2 FQNEAQ (reference sequence). The CDR3 DNA reads TGTGCCAGCAGCTCTACAGGGATCGGCGAGCAGTACTTC. Its protein is CASSSTGIGEQYF.

Details on this clonotype: Being one base from a much bigger clone, this may be a read error. The chain has TRBV6-1 and TRBJ1-2; no reliable D call. Trimming left V 7 bases short and J 4 bases short, with 10 bases between. Germline CDR1 and CDR2: MNHNS and SASEGT. The CDR3 spans 12 residues. CDR3 bases: TGTGCCAGCACCGGACGGATCTATGGCTACACCTTC. This sequence encodes CASTGRIYGYTF.

A word on this clonotype: This likely reflects a read error, since a far larger clone is one base away. V is TRBV11-2 and J is TRBJ1-1; D remains unclear. This CDR3 is 12 amino acids long. Germline V CDR1 and CDR2: SGHAT, FQNNGV. The CDR3, as DNA: TGTGCCAGCAGCTTGGAGGGAACTGAAGCTTCCTTT. This gives the protein CASSLEGTEASF.

This clonotype has ten or more counts. The chain uses TRBV28 and TRBJ2-7, with a tentative D call TRBD1 (6 bases). CDR3 length: 15 residues. The V gene lost 6 bases and the J gene lost 5 bases, with 20 bases spanning the gap. Per the germline V gene, CDR1 is MDHEN and CDR2 is SYDVKM. CDR3 coding DNA: TGTGCCAGCAGCCGTATCGATACAGGGCGCGACGAGCAGTACTTC. This encodes CASSRIDTGRDEQYF.

This clonotype was counted at least ten times. The gene calls are TRBV27 and TRBJ2-1, with TRBD1 as a possible D gene (6 bases). The germline gives CDR1 MNHEY, CDR2 SMNVEV (reference sequence). Trimming removed 8 bases at V and 4 bases at J, with 12 bases between. The CDR3 covers 13 residues. CDR3 amino acids: CASRTTGYNEQFF. The CDR3 region has the DNA TGTGCCAGCCGAACGACAGGTTACAATGAGCAGTTCTTC.